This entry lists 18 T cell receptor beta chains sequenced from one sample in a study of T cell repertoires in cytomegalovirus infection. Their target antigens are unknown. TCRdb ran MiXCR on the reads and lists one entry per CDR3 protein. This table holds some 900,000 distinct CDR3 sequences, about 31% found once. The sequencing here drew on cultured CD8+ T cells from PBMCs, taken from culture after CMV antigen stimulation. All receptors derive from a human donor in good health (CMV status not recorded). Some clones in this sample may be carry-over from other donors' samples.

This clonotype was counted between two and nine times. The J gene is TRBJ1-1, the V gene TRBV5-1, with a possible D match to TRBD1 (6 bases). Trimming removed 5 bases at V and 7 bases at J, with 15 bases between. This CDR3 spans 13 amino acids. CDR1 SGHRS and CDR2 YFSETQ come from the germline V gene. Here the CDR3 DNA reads TGCGCCAGCAGTAGGGCCTACAGGGTTGAAGCTTTCTTT. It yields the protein CASSRAYRVEAFF.

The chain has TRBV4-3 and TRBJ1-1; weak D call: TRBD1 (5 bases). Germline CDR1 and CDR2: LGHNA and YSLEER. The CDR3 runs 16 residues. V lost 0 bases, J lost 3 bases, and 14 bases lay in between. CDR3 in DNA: TGCGCCAGCAGCCAAGATGGGGCAAGGGGCTACACTGAAGCTTTCTTT. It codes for CASSQDGARGYTEAFF.

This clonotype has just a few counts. CDR3 protein: CASSSTPGQREQYF. CDR3 DNA sequence: TGTGCCAGCAGTTCCACCCCGGGACAAAGGGAGCAGTACTTC. This rearrangement joins TRBV27 to TRBJ2-7; tentative D call: TRBD1 (6 bases). V lost 4 bases and J lost 7, with 17 bases in between. This CDR3 region has 14 residues. Germline loops: CDR1 MNHEY, CDR2 SMNVEV (reference sequence).

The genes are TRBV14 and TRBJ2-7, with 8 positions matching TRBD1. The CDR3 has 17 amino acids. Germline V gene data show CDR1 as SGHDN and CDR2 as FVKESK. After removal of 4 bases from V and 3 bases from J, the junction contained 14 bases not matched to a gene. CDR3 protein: CASSPLDTGTGFYEQYF. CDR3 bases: TGTGCCAGCAGCCCTCTAGACACCGGGACAGGCTTCTACGAGCAGTACTTC.

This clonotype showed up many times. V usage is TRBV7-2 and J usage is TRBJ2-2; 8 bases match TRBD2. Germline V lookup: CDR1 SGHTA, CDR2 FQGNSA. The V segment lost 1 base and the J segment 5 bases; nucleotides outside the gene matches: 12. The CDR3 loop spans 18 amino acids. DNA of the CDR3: TGTGCCAGCAGCTTAGAGGGTCGGGGGGGCCGAGTTACCGGGGAGCTGTTTTTT. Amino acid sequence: CASSLEGRGGRVTGELFF.

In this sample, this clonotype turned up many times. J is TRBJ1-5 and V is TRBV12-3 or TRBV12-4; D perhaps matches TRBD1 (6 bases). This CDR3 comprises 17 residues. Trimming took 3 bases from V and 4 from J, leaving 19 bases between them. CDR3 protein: CASSFLPQGDWNQPQHF. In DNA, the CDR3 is TGTGCCAGCAGTTTCCTACCACAGGGTGATTGGAATCAGCCCCAGCATTTT.

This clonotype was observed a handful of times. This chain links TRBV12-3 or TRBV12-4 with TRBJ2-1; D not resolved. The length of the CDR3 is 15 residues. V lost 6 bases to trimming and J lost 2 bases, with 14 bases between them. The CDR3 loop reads CASSHLKYPYNEQFF. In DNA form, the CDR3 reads TGTGCCAGCAGCCACCTAAAATATCCCTACAATGAGCAGTTCTTC.

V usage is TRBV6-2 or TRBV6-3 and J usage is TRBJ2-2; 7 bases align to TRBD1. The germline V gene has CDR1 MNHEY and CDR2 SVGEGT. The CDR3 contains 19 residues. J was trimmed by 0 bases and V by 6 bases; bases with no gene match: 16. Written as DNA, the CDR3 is TGTGCCAGCAGCATCAGCCTGGGGACAGATAACGCGAACACCGGGGAGCTGTTTTTT. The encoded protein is CASSISLGTDNANTGELFF.

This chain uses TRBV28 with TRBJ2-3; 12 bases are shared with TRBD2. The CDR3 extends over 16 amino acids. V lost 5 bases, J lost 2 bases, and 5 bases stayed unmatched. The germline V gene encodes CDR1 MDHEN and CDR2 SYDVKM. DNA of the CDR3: TGTGCCAGCAGTCCGACTAGCGGGGGATACACAGATACGCAGTATTTT. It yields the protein CASSPTSGGYTDTQYF.

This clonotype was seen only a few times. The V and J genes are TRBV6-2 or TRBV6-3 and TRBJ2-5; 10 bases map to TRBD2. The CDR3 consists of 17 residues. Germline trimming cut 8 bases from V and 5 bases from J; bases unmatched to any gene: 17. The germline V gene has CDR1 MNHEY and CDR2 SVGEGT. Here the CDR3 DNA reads TGTGCCAGCCGAATGAGGCTAGCGGGAGTGGATAAGGAGACCCAGTACTTC. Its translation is CASRMRLAGVDKETQYF.

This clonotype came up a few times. CDR3: CASSFGTPSNQPQHF. The CDR3 DNA is TGTGCCAGCAGCTTCGGGACACCTAGCAATCAGCCCCAGCATTTT. The chain joins TRBV7-9 to TRBJ1-5; possibly TRBD1 for D (6 bases). V was shortened by 3 bases and J by 0 bases, with 9 bases between the two germline ends. Germline V lookup: CDR1 SEHNR, CDR2 FQNEAQ (reference sequence). This CDR3 has 15 residues.

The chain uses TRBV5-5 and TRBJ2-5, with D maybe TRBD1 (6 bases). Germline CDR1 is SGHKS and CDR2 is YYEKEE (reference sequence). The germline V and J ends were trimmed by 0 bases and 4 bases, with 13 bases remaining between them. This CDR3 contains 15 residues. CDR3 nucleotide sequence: TGTGCCAGCAGCTTGGGCAGGGGATTTGGAGAGACCCAGTACTTC. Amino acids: CASSLGRGFGETQYF.

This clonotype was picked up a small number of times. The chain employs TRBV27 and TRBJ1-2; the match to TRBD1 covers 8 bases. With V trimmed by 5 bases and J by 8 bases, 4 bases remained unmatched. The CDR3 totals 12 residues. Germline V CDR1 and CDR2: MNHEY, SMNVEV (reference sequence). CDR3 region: CASSQGAEGYTF. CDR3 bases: TGTGCCAGCAGTCAGGGGGCGGAGGGCTACACCTTC.

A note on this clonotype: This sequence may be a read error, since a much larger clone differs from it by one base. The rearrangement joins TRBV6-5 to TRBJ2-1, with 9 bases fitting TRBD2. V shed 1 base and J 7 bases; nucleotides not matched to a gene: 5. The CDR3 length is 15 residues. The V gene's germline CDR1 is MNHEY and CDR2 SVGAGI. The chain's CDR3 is CASSYWAGGKNEQFF. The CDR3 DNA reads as TGTGCCAGCAGTTACTGGGCGGGGGGGAAAAATGAGCAGTTCTTC.

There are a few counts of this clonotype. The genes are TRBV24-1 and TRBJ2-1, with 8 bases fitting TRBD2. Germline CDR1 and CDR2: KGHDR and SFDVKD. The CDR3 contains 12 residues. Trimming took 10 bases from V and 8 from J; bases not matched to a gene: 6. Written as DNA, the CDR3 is TGTGCCACAGGACTAGCCTGGGATGAGCAGTTCTTC. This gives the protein CATGLAWDEQFF.

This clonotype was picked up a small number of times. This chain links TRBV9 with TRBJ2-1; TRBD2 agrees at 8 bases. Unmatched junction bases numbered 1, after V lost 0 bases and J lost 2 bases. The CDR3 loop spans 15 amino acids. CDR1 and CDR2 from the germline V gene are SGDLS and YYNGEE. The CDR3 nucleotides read TGTGCCAGCAGCGTAGAAGCGGGGGCCTACAATGAGCAGTTCTTC. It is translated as CASSVEAGAYNEQFF.

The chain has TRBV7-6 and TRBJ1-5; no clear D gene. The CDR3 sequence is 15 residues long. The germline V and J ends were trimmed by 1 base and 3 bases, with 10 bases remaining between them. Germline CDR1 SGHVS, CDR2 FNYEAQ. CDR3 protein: CASSLGFDDNQPQHF. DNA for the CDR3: TGTGCCAGCAGCTTAGGGTTTGATGACAATCAGCCCCAGCATTTT.

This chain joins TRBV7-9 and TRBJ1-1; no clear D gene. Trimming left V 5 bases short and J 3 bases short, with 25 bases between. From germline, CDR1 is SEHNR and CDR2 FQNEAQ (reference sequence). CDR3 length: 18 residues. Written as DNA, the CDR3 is TGTGCCAGCAGCCCCTATGGGGTGGAGAGGGAGGGAGACACTGAAGCTTTCTTT. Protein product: CASSPYGVEREGDTEAFF.